This passage covers 7 T cell receptor beta chains from one sample sequenced in a study of technical replicates of blood from a handful of donors. TCRdb keeps only in-frame clones here, not all; method: immunoSEQ multiplex PCR. Here the sample spans 87,000 or so clones, approximately 95% being singletons. Specimen: T cells isolated from PBMCs. The receptors were gathered from a human donor in good health.

The CDR3 reads CAISEAVPSYEQYF. CDR3 nucleotides: TGTGCCATCAGTGAGGCAGTACCCTCCTACGAGCAGTACTTC. The V gene is TRBV10-3, the J gene TRBJ2-7; no clear D gene. Germline V gives CDR1 ENHRY, CDR2 SYGVKD. The CDR3 totals 14 residues. V was trimmed by 2 bases and J by 0 bases, leaving 8 bases between them.

This chain links TRBV7-6 with TRBJ1-5, with TRBD1 matching over 10 bases. V lost 5 bases, J lost 8 bases, and 12 bases stayed unmatched. CDR1 and CDR2 from the germline V gene are SGHVS and FNYEAQ. The CDR3 runs to 16 residues. CDR3 region: CASSRSGGQGTEPQHF. In nucleotides, the CDR3 is TGTGCCAGCAGCAGGTCTGGGGGACAGGGGACAGAGCCCCAGCATTTT. Looking up the rest from reference TRBV7-6 and TRBJ1-5 gives the full variable domain: GAGVSQSPRYKVTKRGQDVALRCDPISGHVSLYWYRQALGQGPEFLTYFNYEAQQDKSGLPNDRFSAERPEGSISTLTIQRTEQRDSAMYRCASSRSGGQGTEPQHFGDGTRLSIL.

This rearrangement joins TRBV2 to TRBJ2-3, with D possibly being TRBD1 (5 bases). The CDR3 is 12 amino acids. V was pared by 8 bases and J by 3 bases, with 9 bases between. Germline V CDR1 and CDR2: SNHLY, FYNNEI. CDR3 coding DNA: TGTGCCAGCCGCAGGGAAACAGATACGCAGTATTTT. It is translated as CASRRETDTQYF.

The gene calls are TRBV27 and TRBJ1-4, with unresolved D. The CDR3 extends over 15 amino acids. The germline gives CDR1 MNHEY, CDR2 SMNVEV (reference sequence). V lost 4 bases to trimming and J lost 0 bases, with 9 bases between them. The CDR3 reads CASSSPSATNEKLFF. CDR3 DNA sequence: TGTGCCAGCAGTTCTCCTTCTGCAACTAATGAAAAACTGTTTTTT.

V is TRBV27 and J is TRBJ1-5; 10 nucleotides align to TRBD1. J lost 6 bases, V lost 3 bases, and 11 bases had no gene match. This CDR3 spans 17 amino acids. Germline V gene sequence: CDR1 MNHEY, CDR2 SMNVEV (reference sequence). CDR3: CASSFFGTGALGQPQHF. The DNA of the CDR3 is TGTGCCAGCAGTTTTTTCGGGACAGGGGCTCTCGGTCAGCCCCAGCATTTT.

The V and J genes are TRBV19 and TRBJ2-7; tentative D call: TRBD1 (6 bases). V was trimmed by 11 bases and J by 0 bases, leaving 14 bases between them. The CDR3 has 13 amino acids. The germline V gene has CDR1 LNHDA and CDR2 SQIVND (reference sequence). The CDR3 sequence: CAAFVGASYEQYF. The CDR3 DNA sequence: TGTGCCGCGTTCGTGGGGGCCTCCTACGAGCAGTACTTC.

This chain uses TRBV9 with TRBJ1-1, with no clear D. V dropped 4 bases and J dropped 5 bases, with 15 bases sitting between them. The CDR3 length is 14 residues. Germline-derived CDR1 and CDR2 are SGDLS and YYNGEE. The CDR3 is CASSTSHSPTEAFF. The CDR3 DNA is TGTGCCAGCAGCACCTCCCACAGCCCTACTGAAGCTTTCTTT.